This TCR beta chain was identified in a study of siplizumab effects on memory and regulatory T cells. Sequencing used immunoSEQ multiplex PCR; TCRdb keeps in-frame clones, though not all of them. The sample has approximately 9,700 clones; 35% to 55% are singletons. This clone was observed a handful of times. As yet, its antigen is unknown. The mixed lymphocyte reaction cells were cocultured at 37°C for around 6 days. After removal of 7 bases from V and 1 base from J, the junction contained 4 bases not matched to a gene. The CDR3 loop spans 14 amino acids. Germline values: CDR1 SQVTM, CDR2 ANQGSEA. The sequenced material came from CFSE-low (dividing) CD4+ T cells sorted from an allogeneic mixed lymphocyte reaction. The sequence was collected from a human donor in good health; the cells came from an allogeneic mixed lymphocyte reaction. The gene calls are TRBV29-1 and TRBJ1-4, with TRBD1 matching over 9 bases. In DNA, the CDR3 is TGCAGCGGTACAGGGGGCCTAACTAATGAAAAACTGTTTTTT. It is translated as CSGTGGLTNEKLFF.